Listed here are 2 T cell receptor beta chains from one sample, sequenced in a study of shared clonotypes between healthy human individuals. Profiling relied on immunoSEQ multiplex PCR, and the TCRdb table lists in-frame clones only, not all of them. Among 2.3 million or so clones listed, approximately 95% were seen once. Sequencing input: naive CD4+ T cells from PBMCs. Subset noted: CD45RA+ positively selected. The receptor source for this set is a man younger than 35 in good health. Some clones in this sample may be carry-over from other donors' samples.

V and J are TRBV15 and TRBJ2-3; D not resolved. The CDR3 spans 14 residues. The ends were cut back, 1 base at V and 1 base at J, with 6 bases in the middle. Germline V gives CDR1 LNHNV, CDR2 YYDKDF (reference sequence). CDR3 sequence: CATSRAEGTDTQYF. CDR3 in DNA: TGTGCCACCAGCAGAGCCGAAGGCACAGATACGCAGTATTTT.

The chain links TRBV2 to TRBJ1-3; TRBD1 matches 7 bases. The CDR3 runs to 13 residues. Germline values: CDR1 SNHLY, CDR2 FYNNEI. The trim removed 4 bases at V and 6 bases at J, leaving 3 bases unmatched. CDR3 nucleotide sequence: TGTGCCAGCAGTGTCACAGGGGAAAACACCATATATTTT. It translates to CASSVTGENTIYF. The full variable domain, in which reference TRBV2 and TRBJ1-3 provide the parts outside the CDR3, is EPEVTQTPSHQVTQMGQEVILRCVPISNHLYFYWYRQILGQKVEFLVSFYNNEISEKSEIFDDQFSVERPDGSNFTLKIRSTKLEDSAMYFCASSVTGENTIYFGEGSWLTVV.